These 15 T cell receptor beta chains share one sample of origin, sequenced in a study of Ad26.COV2.S vaccination and SARS-CoV-2 variants. Treatment reported: approximately 18 received Ad26.COV2.S at low or high dose, single or two shots; about five received placebo; per-sample allocation not given. Specimens were obtained on day 63 following the first vaccine or placebo injection. Assay: immunoSEQ multiplex PCR; the TCRdb copy retains only in-frame clones and omits some. The table records a few hundred thousand clones, 75% to 90% of them present only once. The sequencing here drew on peripheral blood, taken in a trial of Ad26.COV2.S vaccine versus placebo. The receptors shown here come from a person aged 18-65 years who received the Ad26.COV2.S COVID-19 vaccine or a placebo.

The chain couples TRBV7-9 to TRBJ1-1; 10 nucleotides line up with TRBD1. This CDR3 comprises 16 residues. The germline CDR1 and CDR2 sequences are SEHNR and FQNEAQ (reference sequence). V shed 5 bases, J shed 0 bases, and the junction held 6 bases outside the gene matches. The CDR3 loop is CASSPRTGGMNTEAFF. DNA for the CDR3: TGTGCCAGCAGCCCCCGGACAGGGGGGATGAACACTGAAGCTTTCTTT.

The gene calls are TRBV24-1 and TRBJ2-4; D possibly corresponds to TRBD2 (6 bases). The CDR3 contains 11 residues. Germline V gives CDR1 KGHDR, CDR2 SFDVKD. The CDR3 protein is CAILDSGLKYF. CDR3 in DNA: TGTGCGATTCTCGACAGCGGGTTAAAGTACTTC.

The DNA of the CDR3 is TGTGCCTGCCCCACCGCGGGGGTGGGCGAAAAACTGTTTTTT. Its protein product is CACPTAGVGEKLFF. The J gene is TRBJ1-4, the V gene TRBV30; D possibly corresponds to TRBD1 (5 bases). CDR1 and CDR2 (germline): GTSNPN, SVGIG (reference sequence). With 6 bases removed from V and 8 bases from J, the gap between germline ends came to 19 bases. The CDR3 covers 14 residues.

This clone was seen only a few times. The chain combines TRBV11-1 with TRBJ1-1; D gene uncertain. Looked up from germline, CDR1 is SGHAT and CDR2 is FQDESV (reference sequence). The CDR3 is 13 residues long. Trimming stripped 2 bases from V and 4 bases from J, with 8 bases between. The CDR3 sequence is CASSLWGGTEAFF. As DNA, the CDR3 is TGTGCCAGCAGCTTATGGGGTGGCACTGAAGCTTTCTTT. The full variable domain, with the rest looked up from reference TRBV11-1 and TRBJ1-1, is EAEVAQSPRYKITEKSQAVAFWCDPISGHATLYWYRQILGQGPELLVQFQDESVVDDSQLPKDRFSAERLKGVDSTLKIQPAELGDSAMYLCASSLWGGTEAFFGQGTRLTVV.

V is TRBV5-8 and J is TRBJ2-1; D may be TRBD2 (5 bases). The CDR3 covers 15 residues. Germline V gene sequence: CDR1 SGHTS, CDR2 YDEGEE. Between the trimmed V and J ends, which lost 0 bases and 3 bases, there was a span of 10 bases. CDR3: CASSLEAGIYNEQFF. In DNA, the CDR3 is TGTGCCAGCAGCTTGGAAGCCGGGATCTACAATGAGCAGTTCTTC.

About this clone itself: Other nucleotide sequences in the sample specify the same CDR3. CDR3 residues: CASSPTGGGYGYTF. The CDR3 DNA sequence: TGTGCCAGCAGCCCGACAGGGGGAGGCTATGGCTACACCTTC. V is TRBV5-4 and J is TRBJ1-2; 9 nucleotides align to TRBD1. The length of the CDR3 is 14 residues. Trimming removed 4 bases from V and 4 bases from J; junction bases left unmatched: 5. Germline assignment: CDR1 SGHNT and CDR2 YYREEE (reference sequence). The full variable domain, its missing parts supplied by reference TRBV5-4 and TRBJ1-2, is ETGVTQSPTHLIKTRGQQVTLRCSSQSGHNTVSWYQQALGQGPQFIFQYYREEENGRGNFPPRFSGLQFPNYSSELNVNALELDDSALYLCASSPTGGGYGYTFGSGTRLTVV.

The chain carries TRBV3-1 (or the pseudogene TRBV3-2) and TRBJ1-6; D is unresolved. Looked up from germline, CDR1 is LGHDT and CDR2 is YNNKEL (reference sequence). This CDR3 is 16 amino acids long. V was trimmed by 0 bases and J by 3 bases, leaving 9 bases between them. CDR3 region: CASSQEGTYYNSPLHF. Here the CDR3 DNA reads TGTGCCAGCAGCCAAGAAGGCACCTACTATAATTCACCCCTCCACTTT.

The chain has TRBV11-3 and TRBJ2-7; the D is unclear. CDR1 and CDR2 (germline): SGHNT, YENEEA. With 1 base removed from V and 0 bases from J, the gap between germline ends came to 7 bases. This CDR3 is built from 14 residues. The CDR3 DNA sequence: TGTGCCAGCAGCTTAGCCAGGCCCTCCTACGAGCAGTACTTC. It yields the protein CASSLARPSYEQYF.

The chain combines TRBV7-9 with TRBJ1-1, with TRBD1 as a possible D gene (5 bases). Germline V gives CDR1 SEHNR, CDR2 FQNEAQ (reference sequence). This CDR3 has 13 residues. V shed 2 bases and J shed 8 bases, with 12 bases lying between them. The chain's CDR3 is CASSLSWGAEAFF. In DNA form, the CDR3 reads TGTGCCAGCAGCTTATCGTGGGGCGCCGAAGCTTTCTTT.

The V and J genes are TRBV10-1 and TRBJ2-1; 7 nucleotides align to TRBD1. The germline gives CDR1 WNHNN, CDR2 SYGVQD (reference sequence). With 2 bases clipped from V and 4 bases from J, the junction kept 5 bases outside the gene matches. The CDR3 is 15 amino acids. As DNA, the CDR3 is TGCGCCAGCAGTGAGGGGGACAGCCCTTACAATGAGCAGTTCTTC. It codes for CASSEGDSPYNEQFF.

This clone was seen only a few times. V is TRBV7-9 and J is TRBJ2-5; tentatively, D is TRBD1 (5 bases). Germline CDR1 reads SEHNR; CDR2 reads FQNEAQ (reference sequence). The germline V and J ends were trimmed by 6 bases and 4 bases, with 18 bases remaining between them. The CDR3 has 15 residues. The chain's CDR3 is CASSRDLGRAETQYF. The DNA of the CDR3 is TGTGCCAGCAGTCGCGATTTGGGCAGGGCAGAGACCCAGTACTTC.

The chain couples TRBV4-3 to TRBJ1-2; perhaps TRBD1 as D (5 bases). The V gene lost 3 bases and the J gene lost 8 bases, with 16 bases spanning the gap. Germline V CDR1 and CDR2: LGHNA, YSLEER. This CDR3 is built from 14 residues. CDR3: CASSHNSQGYGYTF. The DNA of the CDR3 is TGCGCCAGCAGCCACAATAGTCAGGGATACGGCTACACCTTC.

To note about this clone: The same CDR3 arises from other DNA sequences in this sample as well. The chain carries TRBV29-1 and TRBJ1-1; D not certain. CDR1 and CDR2 (germline): SQVTM, ANQGSEA. The ends were cut back, 4 bases at V and 3 bases at J, with 3 bases in the middle. The CDR3 extends over 10 amino acids. CDR3 amino acids: CSVGDTEAFF. CDR3 nucleotides: TGCAGCGTTGGTGACACTGAAGCTTTCTTT.

The CDR3 sequence is CASRPPGAHYEQYF. CDR3 nucleotide sequence: TGTGCCAGCCGACCCCCAGGGGCCCACTACGAGCAGTACTTC. V and J are TRBV28 and TRBJ2-7, with a weak D call TRBD1 (6 bases). CDR1 is MDHEN and CDR2 is SYDVKM in the germline V gene. Deletions cut 8 bases from V and 3 bases from J, with 17 bases between. This CDR3 is built from 14 residues.

V and J are TRBV7-9 and TRBJ2-5; a possible D gene is TRBD2 (6 bases). The CDR3 loop spans 14 amino acids. Trimming took 5 bases from V and 5 from J, leaving 15 bases between them. CDR1 SEHNR and CDR2 FQNEAQ come from the germline V gene (reference sequence). The CDR3 nucleotides read TGTGCCAGCAGCATAGACACGGGGGACGAGACCCAGTACTTC. This gives the protein CASSIDTGDETQYF.